Given below is one T cell receptor beta chain in context. What antigen it recognizes has not been identified. Base qualities are missing; no much larger clone stands one base away. This entry belongs to a study of blood T cell repertoires in COVID-19 (dated by TCRdb to 2018 to 2020). Regarding the research as a whole: Samples covering the acute and convalescent phases of COVID-19 were provided by collaborators in the United States, Italy and Spain. Where available, HLA class I and class II types were obtained from metadata supplied by the sample provider rather than from assay-based typing. The dataset comprised deeply sampled blood TCRbeta repertoires from subjects exposed to, actively infected with, or recovered from COVID-19. The repertoires were made available in a free public database intended to serve as a resource for research on the immune response to SARS-CoV-2. The sample metadata nearly always contained a de-identified subject ID, COVID-19 status, age in years and sex. Samples came from the ongoing ImmuneRACE study (first 160 participants) plus 1,254 subjects from 6 global collaborators. The prospective study material was composed of cDNA or gDNA derived from T cells, B-cell-depleted T cells, or PBMCs.

The immunoSEQ Assay, a bias-controlled multiplex PCR, was used to amplify TCRbeta CDR3 regions from genomic DNA. As for how the authors treated the data: Within the assay, amplification of reference gene primers was used to estimate how many nucleated cells each sample contained. To quantify the absolute abundance of each unique TCRbeta CDR3 rearrangement, sequence reads were collapsed and filtered. For each sample, productive Simpson clonality was calculated by taking the square root of Simpson's diversity index across productive rearrangements. Imported from immuneACCESS, the table was reduced by TCRdb to in-frame sequences with V and J called. These copies leave out some clones; in studies compared against another copy, an unresolved V gene accounts for under half, and the cause of the remainder is not known. Clone size and V and J calls were adopted from that table, with D and trimming inferred from the DNA. The sample contains 200,000 to 300,000 clones, roughly 86% of them found a single time. Roughly 0.8% of the sample is taken by the ten largest.

Overall study outcomes, separate from this receptor: The quantity of clinical and demographic metadata differed by source and by participant and was supplied without curation.

Based on the germline V gene, the CDR1 and CDR2 sequences are SQVTM and ANQGSEA. From the cysteine through the phenylalanine, the CDR3 covers 14 amino acids. The only DNA kept is the CDR3, 42 bases in frame from the first base. Relative to germline, V is missing 4 bases and J is missing 2 bases, with 8 bases of the junction outside any gene match. Collaborating institutions collected whole blood in K2EDTA tubes following their own protocols. For TCRbeta analysis, collaborator samples were shipped as frozen whole blood, as isolated PBMCs, or as DNA extracted from either sample type. The chain joins TRBV29-1 to TRBJ2-7; TRBD1 agrees with 7 junctional bases. This sequence was found in a woman in her twenties or thirties with acute or convalescent COVID-19. Sequencing input: peripheral blood. CDR3 reads: CSVGIPQGAYEQYF. The DNA reads as follows: TGCAGCGTTGGGATTCCCCAGGGGGCCTACGAGCAGTACTTC.